This record concerns one TCR beta chain sequence. What it recognizes is unknown. The CDR3 sequence is 13 residues long. From germline, CDR1 is LNHDA and CDR2 SQIVND (reference sequence). Trimming stripped 8 bases from V and 4 bases from J, with 14 bases between. This specimen comes from a study of cytomegalovirus exposure and HLA in healthy donors. The PCR ran on 60 Vbeta and 13 Jbeta primers. In the study's own analysis: An analysis that came later counted some 81 million unique TCR beta chains, approximately 10 million shared. Repertoires were generated with immunoSEQ multiplex PCR, while TCRdb's copy carries only in-frame clones and drops some. The DNA was the basis for D and trimming; V, J and clone size are from that table. The sample has under 150,000 clones; roughly 72% are singletons. General study points: Researchers left out some V segments, among them TRBV6-2 and TRBV6-3, as indistinguishable.

The specimen was PBMCs. V gene TRBV19 combines with J gene TRBJ2-5; a possible D gene is TRBD2 (7 bases). This receptor was obtained from a woman aged 45-60 years in good health and CMV-seronegative. The CDR3 sequence is CASGGGGGETQYF. CDR3 nucleotide sequence: TGTGCCAGTGGGGGAGGGGGGGGAGAGACCCAGTACTTC.